The clone carrying this TCR beta chain is deemed hyperexpanded. Clones were read by immunoSEQ multiplex PCR, and TCRdb kept only the in-frame ones, dropping some. Of some 700 clones listed, roughly 40% are singletons. Germline CDR1 and CDR2: SGHRS and YFSETQ. The ends were cut back, 2 bases at V and 4 bases at J, with 0 bases in the middle. This CDR3 region has 10 residues. The data belong to a study of T cells after somatic rescue of genetic block. This receptor was identified in a girl less than two years old. The rearrangement joins TRBV5-1 to TRBJ1-2; D ambiguous. The sequenced sample consisted of peripheral blood mononuclear cells (PBMCs). CDR3 in DNA: TGCGCCAGCAGCTTCTATGGCTACACCTTC. Its translation: CASSFYGYTF. The full variable domain, its missing parts supplied by reference TRBV5-1 and TRBJ1-2, is KAGVTQTPRYLIKTRGQQVTLSCSPISGHRSVSWYQQTPGQGLQFLFEYFSETQRNKGNFPGRFSGRQFSNSRSEMNVSTLELGDSALYLCASSFYGYTFGSGTRLTVV.